This paragraph reports one T cell receptor beta chain. This entry belongs to a study of blood T cell repertoires in COVID-19. Study information: PBMCs, B-cell-depleted T cells, or T cells were the source of the cDNA or gDNA that made up the material.

TCRdb keeps only in-frame clones here, not all; method: immunoSEQ multiplex PCR. The data contain around 190,000 clones, approximately 87% of them singletons. This TCR was sampled from a man in his sixties or seventies with active or convalescent COVID-19. Sequenced sample: peripheral blood.

The CDR3 loop is CASSLQGSRYGYTF. The CDR3 nucleotides read TGTGCCAGCAGCTTACAGGGTTCTAGGTATGGCTACACCTTC. V is TRBV5-5 and J is TRBJ1-2; tentatively, D is TRBD1 (6 bases). This CDR3 has 14 residues. V shed 2 bases and J shed 5 bases, with 13 bases lying between them. Germline V gives CDR1 SGHKS, CDR2 YYEKEE (reference sequence).